This TCR beta chain comes out of a study of cytomegalovirus exposure and HLA in healthy donors. General study findings and limits: For most TCR sequences rarity was the rule, although some public TCRs occurred in many donors. Subsequent analysis found a tendency for first-cohort TCR clusters to co-occur within the 120 or so validation repertoires.

Profiled with immunoSEQ multiplex PCR; TCRdb holds only in-frame clones, not every one. Of roughly 120,000 clones in the sample, approximately 94% were seen once. On this clone: Antigen unknown.

Germline-derived CDR1 and CDR2 are SEHNR and FQNEAQ (reference sequence). The CDR3 totals 12 residues. Trimming removed 3 bases at V and 8 bases at J, with 7 bases between. The sample was PBMCs. The chain has TRBV7-9 and TRBJ1-4, with unresolved D. The receptor comes from a woman between 18 and 29 years old in good health and CMV-seronegative. Written as DNA, the CDR3 is TGTGCCAGCAGCTTCTCCCCCGAAAAACTGTTTTTT. It specifies CASSFSPEKLFF.